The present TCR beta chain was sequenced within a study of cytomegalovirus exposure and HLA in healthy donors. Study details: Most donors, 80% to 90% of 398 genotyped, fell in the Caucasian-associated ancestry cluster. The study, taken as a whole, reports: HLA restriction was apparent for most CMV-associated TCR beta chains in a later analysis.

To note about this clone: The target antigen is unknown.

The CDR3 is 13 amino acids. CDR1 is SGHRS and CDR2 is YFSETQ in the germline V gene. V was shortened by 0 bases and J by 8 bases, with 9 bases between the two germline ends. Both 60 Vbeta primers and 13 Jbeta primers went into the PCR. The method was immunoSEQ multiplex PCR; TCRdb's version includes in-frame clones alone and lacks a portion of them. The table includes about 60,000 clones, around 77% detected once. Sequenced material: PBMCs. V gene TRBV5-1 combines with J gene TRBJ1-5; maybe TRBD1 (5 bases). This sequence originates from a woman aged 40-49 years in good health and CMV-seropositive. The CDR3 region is CASSLALGEPQHF. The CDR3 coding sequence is TGCGCCAGCAGCTTGGCCCTAGGGGAGCCCCAGCATTTT.